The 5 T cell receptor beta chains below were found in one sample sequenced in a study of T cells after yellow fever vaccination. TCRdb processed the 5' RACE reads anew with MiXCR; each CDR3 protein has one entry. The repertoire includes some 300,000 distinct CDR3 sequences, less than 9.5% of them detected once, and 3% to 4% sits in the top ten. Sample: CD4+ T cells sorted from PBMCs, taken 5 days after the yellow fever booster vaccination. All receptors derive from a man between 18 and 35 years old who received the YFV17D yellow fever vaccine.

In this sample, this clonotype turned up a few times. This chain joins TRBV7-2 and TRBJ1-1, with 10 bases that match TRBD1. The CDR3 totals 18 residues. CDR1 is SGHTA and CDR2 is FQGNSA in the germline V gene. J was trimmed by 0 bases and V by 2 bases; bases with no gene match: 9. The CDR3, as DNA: TGTGCCAGCAGCTTAAGGGGCGGGACAGGGGAACTGAACACTGAAGCTTTCTTT. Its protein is CASSLRGGTGELNTEAFF. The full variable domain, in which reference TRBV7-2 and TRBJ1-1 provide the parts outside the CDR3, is GAGVSQSPSNKVTEKGKDVELRCDPISGHTALYWYRQSLGQGLEFLIYFQGNSAPDKSGLPSDRFSAERTGGSVSTLTIQRTQQEDSAVYLCASSLRGGTGELNTEAFFGQGTRLTVV.

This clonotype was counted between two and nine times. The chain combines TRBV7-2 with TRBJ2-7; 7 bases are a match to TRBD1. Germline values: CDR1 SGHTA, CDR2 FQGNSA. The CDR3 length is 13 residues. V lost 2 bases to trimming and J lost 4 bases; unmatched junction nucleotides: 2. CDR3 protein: CASSLSDRYEQYV. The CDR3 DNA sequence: TGTGCCAGCAGCTTATCGGACAGGTACGAGCAGTACGTC.

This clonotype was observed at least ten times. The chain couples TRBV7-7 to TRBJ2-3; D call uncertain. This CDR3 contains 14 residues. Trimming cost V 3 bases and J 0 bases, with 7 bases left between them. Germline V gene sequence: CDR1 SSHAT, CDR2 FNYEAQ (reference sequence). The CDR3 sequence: CASSFDRSTDTQYF. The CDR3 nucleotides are TGTGCCAGCAGCTTCGATAGGAGCACAGATACGCAGTATTTT. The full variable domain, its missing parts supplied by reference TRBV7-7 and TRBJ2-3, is GAGVSQSPRYKVTKRGQDVTLRCDPISSHATLYWYQQALGQGPEFLTYFNYEAQPDKSGLPSDRFSAERPEGSISTLTIQRTEQRDSAMYRCASSFDRSTDTQYFGPGTRLTVL.

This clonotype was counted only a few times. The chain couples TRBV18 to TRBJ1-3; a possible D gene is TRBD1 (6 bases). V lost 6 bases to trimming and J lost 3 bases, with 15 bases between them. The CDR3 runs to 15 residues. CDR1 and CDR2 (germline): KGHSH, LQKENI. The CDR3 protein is CASSPEQGFGNTIYF. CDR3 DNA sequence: TGTGCCAGCTCTCCCGAACAGGGTTTTGGAAACACCATATATTTT.

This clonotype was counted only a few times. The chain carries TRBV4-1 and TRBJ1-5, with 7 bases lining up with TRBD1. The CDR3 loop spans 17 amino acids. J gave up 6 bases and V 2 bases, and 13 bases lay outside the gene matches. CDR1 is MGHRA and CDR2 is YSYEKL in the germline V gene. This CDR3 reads CASSQPQGGTGAQPQHF. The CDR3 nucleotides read TGCGCCAGCAGCCAACCGCAGGGGGGGACTGGGGCTCAGCCCCAGCATTTT.